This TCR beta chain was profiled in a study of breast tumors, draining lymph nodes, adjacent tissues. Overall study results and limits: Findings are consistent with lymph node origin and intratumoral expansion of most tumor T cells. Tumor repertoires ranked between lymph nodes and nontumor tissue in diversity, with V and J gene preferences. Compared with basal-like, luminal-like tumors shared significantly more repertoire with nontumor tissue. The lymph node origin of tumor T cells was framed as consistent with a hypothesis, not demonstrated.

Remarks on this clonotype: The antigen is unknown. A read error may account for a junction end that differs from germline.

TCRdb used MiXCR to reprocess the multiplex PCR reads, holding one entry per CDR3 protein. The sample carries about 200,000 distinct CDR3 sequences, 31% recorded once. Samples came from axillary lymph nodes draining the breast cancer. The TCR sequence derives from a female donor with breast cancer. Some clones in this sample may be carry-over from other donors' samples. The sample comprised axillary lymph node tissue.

CDR3 protein: CSARLIQGCAANEKLLF. The DNA of the CDR3 is TGCAGTGCTAGGTTGATACAGGGCTGCGCGGCGAATGAAAAACTGCTTTTT. The rearrangement joins TRBV20-1 to TRBJ1-4, with a tentative D call TRBD1 (6 bases). This CDR3 region has 17 residues. Germline V gives CDR1 DFQATT, CDR2 SNEGSKA (reference sequence).